These 27 T cell receptor beta chains were sequenced from one sample in a study of immune cell composition in non-small cell lung cancer. This table comes from immunoSEQ multiplex PCR, and its TCRdb copy is limited to in-frame clones, with some not included. Counted here are 4,900 or so clones, 60% to 85% occurring once; the ten biggest clones make up 22%. Sequenced material: lung tumor tissue. All receptors come from a human donor with non-small cell lung cancer.

This rearrangement joins TRBV9 to TRBJ1-6, with a tentative D call TRBD1 (5 bases). The CDR3 sequence is 14 residues long. CDR1 and CDR2 from the germline V gene are SGDLS and YYNGEE. The V end lost 0 bases, the J end lost 10 bases, and 11 bases lay between the germline ends. DNA of the CDR3: TGTGCCAGCAGCGTAGGGGGGGGAATCTCACCCCTCCACTTT. Encoded protein: CASSVGGGISPLHF. Full variable domain (outside the CDR3, taken from reference TRBV9 and TRBJ1-6): DSGVTQTPKHLITATGQRVTLRCSPRSGDLSVYWYQQSLDQGLQFLIQYYNGEERAKGNILERFSAQQFPDLHSELNLSSLELGDSALYFCASSVGGGISPLHFGNGTRLTVT.

This chain connects TRBV2 to TRBJ2-3; D unresolved. The CDR3 extends over 11 amino acids. Trimming removed 7 bases from V and 5 bases from J, with 7 bases in between. CDR1 SNHLY and CDR2 FYNNEI come from the germline V gene. The CDR3 here is CASNLGDTQYF. The CDR3 DNA is TGTGCCAGCAACCTAGGAGATACGCAGTATTTT. Variable domain in full (rest from reference TRBV2 and TRBJ2-3): EPEVTQTPSHQVTQMGQEVILRCVPISNHLYFYWYRQILGQKVEFLVSFYNNEISEKSEIFDDQFSVERPDGSNFTLKIRSTKLEDSAMYFCASNLGDTQYFGPGTRLTVL.

This clone has more than one count but fewer than ten. The chain carries TRBV5-6 and TRBJ1-2; 12 nucleotides match TRBD1. The V gene's germline CDR1 is SGHDT and CDR2 YYEEEE. The CDR3 runs 15 residues. V shed 3 bases and J 3 bases; nucleotides not matched to a gene: 3. The CDR3 protein is CASSYGTGGDYGYTF. The CDR3 DNA reads as TGTGCCAGCAGCTATGGGACAGGGGGCGACTATGGCTACACCTTC.

This clone was counted once. The rearrangement links TRBV11-3 to TRBJ2-1; 9 bases agree with TRBD2. Germline loops: CDR1 SGHNT, CDR2 YENEEA. V trimming: 5 bases; J trimming: 4 bases; junction bases outside the gene matches: 9. The CDR3 contains 16 residues. CDR3 DNA: TGTGCCAGCAGCACTCGGAGCGGGGGGCTTTACAATGAGCAGTTCTTC. Translating gives CASSTRSGGLYNEQFF.

The rearrangement joins TRBV9 to TRBJ2-7; 9 bases are a match to TRBD1. CDR1 is SGDLS, CDR2 YYNGEE, per germline. The CDR3 extends over 13 amino acids. J lost 3 bases, V lost 4 bases, and 2 bases had no gene match. CDR3 amino acids: CASSLGQGYEQYF. The CDR3 bases are TGTGCCAGCAGCTTGGGACAGGGCTACGAGCAGTACTTC.

The J gene is TRBJ2-5, the V gene TRBV7-6; the match to TRBD2 covers 7 bases. The CDR3 sequence is 17 residues long. Looked up from germline, CDR1 is SGHVS and CDR2 is FNYEAQ. With V trimmed by 5 bases and J by 5 bases, 17 bases remained unmatched. The CDR3 is CASSPTRSAGVGETQYF. The CDR3 DNA sequence: TGTGCCAGCAGCCCAACCCGGTCCGCGGGGGTCGGCGAGACCCAGTACTTC.

This chain joins TRBV27 and TRBJ2-7, with a weak D call TRBD2 (6 bases). The V gene's germline CDR1 is MNHEY and CDR2 SMNVEV (reference sequence). The CDR3 loop spans 15 amino acids. Trimming shortened V by 3 bases and J by 2 bases, and 14 bases separated the two germline ends. CDR3 sequence reads: CASSFRLGGPYEQYF. CDR3 DNA sequence: TGTGCCAGCAGTTTTCGACTCGGGGGACCCTACGAGCAGTACTTC.

The gene calls are TRBV18 and TRBJ1-3; maybe TRBD1 (6 bases). Per germline, CDR1 KGHSH and CDR2 LQKENI. This CDR3 is built from 15 residues. V gave up 6 bases and J gave up 0 bases, with 12 bases separating them. The CDR3 region is CASSLQGRSGNTIYF. CDR3 DNA sequence: TGTGCCAGCTCCCTACAGGGCCGCTCTGGAAACACCATATATTTT. The whole variable domain, filled in from reference TRBV18 and TRBJ1-3, reads NAGVMQNPRHLVRRRGQEARLRCSPMKGHSHVYWYRQLPEEGLKFMVYLQKENIIDESGMPKERFSAEFPKEGPSILRIQQVVRGDSAAYFCASSLQGRSGNTIYFGEGSWLTVV.

The chain is built from TRBV28 and TRBJ2-5; D call uncertain. The V end lost 8 bases, the J end lost 4 bases, and 8 bases lay between the germline ends. This CDR3 contains 11 residues. CDR1 is MDHEN, CDR2 SYDVKM, per germline. CDR3 protein: CASRIRETQYF. CDR3 sequence (DNA): TGTGCCAGCCGCATTAGAGAGACCCAGTACTTC.

V gene TRBV11-2 combines with J gene TRBJ2-5; 8 nucleotides line up with TRBD2. CDR1 is SGHAT, CDR2 FQNNGV, per germline. V gave up 6 bases and J gave up 0 bases; unmatched junction bases: 9. There are 16 residues in the CDR3. As DNA, the CDR3 is TGTGCCAGCAGGGAGGGTGGCGGGGGGTACCAAGAGACCCAGTACTTC. This encodes CASREGGGGYQETQYF. Looking up the rest from reference TRBV11-2 and TRBJ2-5 gives the full variable domain: EAGVAQSPRYKIIEKRQSVAFWCNPISGHATLYWYQQILGQGPKLLIQFQNNGVVDDSQLPKDRFSAERLKGVDSTLKIQPAKLEDSAVYLCASREGGGGYQETQYFGPGTRLLVL.

This clone was detected only once. CDR3 bases: TGTGCCAGTAGATTCGGACAGGGGTTTGAAGCTTTCTTT. Translated, it gives CASRFGQGFEAFF. The V and J genes are TRBV19 and TRBJ1-1, with TRBD1 matching 9 bases. This CDR3 is built from 13 residues. Germline lookup yields CDR1 LNHDA and CDR2 SQIVND (reference sequence). V lost 6 bases, J lost 7 bases, and 6 bases stayed unmatched.

This clone was seen a few times. CDR3 amino acids: CATSYEAGAGYTF. CDR3 nucleotide sequence: TGTGCCACCAGTTACGAGGCAGGGGCAGGCTACACCTTC. The V gene is TRBV15, the J gene TRBJ1-2, with a possible D match to TRBD1 (6 bases). Germline CDR1 LNHNV, CDR2 YYDKDF (reference sequence). Trimming shortened V by 6 bases and J by 8 bases, and 16 bases separated the two germline ends. The CDR3 runs to 13 residues.

The chain couples TRBV11-3 to TRBJ2-1; the match to TRBD2 covers 10 bases. The CDR3 loop spans 16 amino acids. CDR1 is SGHNT and CDR2 is YENEEA in the germline V gene. After removal of 2 bases from V and 6 bases from J, the junction contained 7 bases not matched to a gene. CDR3 sequence: CASSLQAGGRGNEQFF. The DNA for the CDR3 is TGTGCCAGCAGCTTACAAGCGGGGGGGAGGGGCAATGAGCAGTTCTTC.

This chain links TRBV5-4 with TRBJ1-6; maybe TRBD1 (6 bases). The CDR3 spans 14 residues. V lost 4 bases and J 7 bases, leaving 12 bases between the germline ends. The germline gives CDR1 SGHNT, CDR2 YYREEE (reference sequence). This CDR3 reads CASSEDSLNSPLHF. Written as DNA, the CDR3 is TGTGCCAGCAGCGAGGACAGCTTGAATTCACCCCTCCACTTT. Combining the CDR3 with reference TRBV5-4 and TRBJ1-6 gives the whole variable domain ETGVTQSPTHLIKTRGQQVTLRCSSQSGHNTVSWYQQALGQGPQFIFQYYREEENGRGNFPPRFSGLQFPNYSSELNVNALELDDSALYLCASSEDSLNSPLHFGNGTRLTVT.

The rearrangement uses TRBV6-5 and TRBJ2-5; the D gene is possibly TRBD2 (6 bases). Germline CDR1 reads MNHEY; CDR2 reads SVGAGI. This CDR3 comprises 14 residues. Trimming cost V 2 bases and J 3 bases, with 10 bases left between them. The CDR3 nucleotides read TGTGCCAGCAGTTACCCTGGACTAAAAGAGACCCAGTACTTC. Protein: CASSYPGLKETQYF.

The chain recombines TRBV9 with TRBJ2-5; 9 nucleotides line up with TRBD2. The CDR3 loop spans 17 amino acids. Germline CDR1 reads SGDLS; CDR2 reads YYNGEE. With V trimmed by 4 bases and J by 1 base, 11 bases remained unmatched. CDR3 nucleotide sequence: TGTGCCAGCAGCCCCCGAGGTAGCGGGGGCCTCCAAGAGACCCAGTACTTC. This encodes CASSPRGSGGLQETQYF.

In its sample, this clone was seen once. The chain joins TRBV29-1 to TRBJ2-1, with D perhaps matching TRBD2 (6 bases). There are 17 residues in the CDR3. V dropped 0 bases and J dropped 0 bases, with 15 bases sitting between them. Germline lookup yields CDR1 SQVTM and CDR2 ANQGSEA. The CDR3 here is CSVEEVGGASSYNEQFF. CDR3 in DNA: TGCAGCGTTGAAGAGGTTGGCGGGGCGAGCTCCTACAATGAGCAGTTCTTC.

This clone was seen a handful of times. The chain couples TRBV10-1 to TRBJ2-1; 7 bases map to TRBD2. Per germline, CDR1 WNHNN and CDR2 SYGVQD (reference sequence). V was pared by 4 bases and J by 10 bases, with 1 base of the junction left unmatched. CDR3 length equals 11 residues. As DNA, the CDR3 is TGCGCCAGCAGTGTCGGGGGGGAGCAGTTCTTC. The encoded protein is CASSVGGEQFF.

The chain carries TRBV2 and TRBJ1-6; D remains unclear. The length of the CDR3 is 15 residues. The V end lost 6 bases, the J end lost 0 bases, and 9 bases lay between the germline ends. Per the germline V gene, CDR1 is SNHLY and CDR2 is FYNNEI. The CDR3 DNA reads as TGTGCCAGCAGACCGGGGAGCTCCTATAATTCACCCCTCCACTTT. This codes for CASRPGSSYNSPLHF.

The genes are TRBV2 and TRBJ2-2, with 8 nucleotides matching TRBD2. This CDR3 is 14 amino acids long. With 10 bases clipped from V and 2 bases from J, the junction kept 6 bases outside the gene matches. Germline V gene lookup returns CDR1 SNHLY and CDR2 FYNNEI. The CDR3 loop is CATRGGTNTGELFF. The CDR3 DNA reads TGTGCCACCCGGGGGGGGACTAACACCGGGGAGCTGTTTTTT.

This chain links TRBV5-1 with TRBJ2-5, with 7 bases lining up with TRBD1. With V trimmed by 4 bases and J by 2 bases, 5 bases remained unmatched. Germline values: CDR1 SGHRS, CDR2 YFSETQ. The CDR3 spans 14 residues. For the CDR3, the DNA is TGCGCCAGCAGCACAGGGACAGTACAAGAGACCCAGTACTTC. Protein: CASSTGTVQETQYF.

This clone showed up just once. The chain has TRBV5-1 and TRBJ2-3; TRBD2 matches 7 bases. The CDR3 totals 16 residues. V trimming: 0 bases; J trimming: 2 bases; junction bases outside the gene matches: 6. The germline CDR1 and CDR2 sequences are SGHRS and YFSETQ. This chain's CDR3 is CASSLDAAGDTDTQYF. For the CDR3, the DNA is TGCGCCAGCAGCTTGGATGCTGCGGGGGACACAGATACGCAGTATTTT.

J is TRBJ2-5 and V is TRBV7-9; a possible D gene is TRBD2 (6 bases). Trimming shortened V by 5 bases and J by 5 bases, and 15 bases separated the two germline ends. CDR3 length equals 14 residues. Germline lookup yields CDR1 SEHNR and CDR2 FQNEAQ (reference sequence). The CDR3 nucleotides are TGTGCCAGCAGCCCAACCCCGGGGAGGGAGACCCAGTACTTC. Its translation is CASSPTPGRETQYF.

The chain's CDR3 is CASSTEGQGTTEAFF. DNA for the CDR3: TGCGCCAGCAGCACTGAGGGACAGGGAACCACTGAAGCTTTCTTT. V and J are TRBV5-1 and TRBJ1-1, with 9 bases identical to TRBD1. CDR1 is SGHRS and CDR2 is YFSETQ in the germline V gene. Losses at the gene ends were 4 bases for V and 4 bases for J; bases not matched to a gene: 8. The CDR3 loop spans 15 amino acids.

This chain joins TRBV11-2 and TRBJ2-1, with D perhaps TRBD1 (5 bases). This CDR3 is 13 amino acids long. Germline V gene sequence: CDR1 SGHAT, CDR2 FQNNGV. Trimming cost V 5 bases and J 5 bases, with 10 bases left between them. This CDR3 is CASSMDIHNEQFF. DNA of the CDR3: TGTGCCAGCAGCATGGACATCCACAATGAGCAGTTCTTC. The full variable domain, its missing parts supplied by reference TRBV11-2 and TRBJ2-1, is EAGVAQSPRYKIIEKRQSVAFWCNPISGHATLYWYQQILGQGPKLLIQFQNNGVVDDSQLPKDRFSAERLKGVDSTLKIQPAKLEDSAVYLCASSMDIHNEQFFGPGTRLTVL.

This clone is medium-sized. This chain uses TRBV4-2 with TRBJ2-5, with TRBD1 matching over 9 bases. Germline V CDR1 and CDR2: LGHNA, YNFKEQ. The CDR3 runs 18 residues. Trimming removed 2 bases from V and 4 bases from J; junction bases left unmatched: 14. The CDR3 DNA reads TGTGCCAGCAGCCAAATTATGAGGGACAGGGATGAGGGAGAGACCCAGTACTTC. It is translated as CASSQIMRDRDEGETQYF.

The V gene is TRBV7-2, the J gene TRBJ1-1, with D perhaps matching TRBD1 (6 bases). V shed 4 bases and J shed 0 bases, with 18 bases lying between them. The CDR3 covers 17 residues. The germline V gene has CDR1 SGHTA and CDR2 FQGNSA. The CDR3, as DNA: TGTGCCAGCAGCTCTGATACAGGGTCACCTATGAACACTGAAGCTTTCTTT. It translates to CASSSDTGSPMNTEAFF.